The 21 T cell receptor beta chains given below trace back to one sample, sequenced in a study of cytomegalovirus exposure and HLA in healthy donors. This PCR relied on a set of 60 Vbeta primers and 13 Jbeta primers. Here immunoSEQ multiplex PCR was the method, and the copy in TCRdb shows in-frame clones only, minus some. The profile shows over 85,000 clones, 79% of them singletons. Sequencing input: PBMCs. Every receptor here comes from a man aged 25 to 40 in good health and CMV-seropositive.

This clone was picked up one time. V usage is TRBV10-2 and J usage is TRBJ2-7, with D unclear. This CDR3 region has 11 residues. Trimming removed 6 bases from V and 1 base from J, with 4 bases in between. Per the germline V gene, CDR1 is WSHSY and CDR2 is SAAADI. The CDR3 spells CASSNSYEQYF. For the CDR3, the DNA is TGCGCCAGCAGCAATTCCTACGAGCAGTACTTC.

The V call is TRBV5-6, the J call TRBJ2-5; 7 positions agree with TRBD1. This CDR3 is built from 15 residues. V shed 1 base and J 5 bases; nucleotides not matched to a gene: 8. In germline, CDR1 is SGHDT, CDR2 YYEEEE. CDR3 residues: CASSLFTTGEETQYF. CDR3 coding DNA: TGTGCCAGCAGCTTGTTCACCACAGGGGAGGAGACCCAGTACTTC.

The chain has TRBV5-1 and TRBJ2-2, with a weak D call TRBD1 (6 bases). The ends were cut back, 5 bases at V and 5 bases at J, with 16 bases in the middle. The germline V gene has CDR1 SGHRS and CDR2 YFSETQ. The CDR3 spans 15 residues. This CDR3 reads CASRHNRDGTGELFF. The CDR3, as DNA: TGCGCCAGCAGACACAACAGGGACGGAACCGGGGAGCTGTTTTTT.

This chain uses TRBV29-1 with TRBJ1-1, with D unclear. Germline V CDR1 and CDR2: SQVTM, ANQGSEA. V was shortened by 8 bases and J by 1 base, with 26 bases between the two germline ends. The CDR3 runs to 17 residues. For the CDR3, the DNA is TGCAGCCCCCGGCGAGGCAGTCCCGGTCAAGGGAACACTGAAGCTTTCTTT. Amino acids: CSPRRGSPGQGNTEAFF.

The chain couples TRBV2 to TRBJ1-4; 8 positions match TRBD1. This CDR3 spans 15 amino acids. CDR1 and CDR2 (germline): SNHLY, FYNNEI. The V segment lost 8 bases and the J segment 7 bases; nucleotides outside the gene matches: 12. The CDR3: CASGPQGASGEKLFF. CDR3 DNA: TGTGCCAGCGGACCTCAGGGGGCCTCAGGTGAAAAACTGTTTTTT.

This clone turned up a few times. The chain has TRBV5-4 and TRBJ2-2, with D possibly matching TRBD1 (6 bases). Deletions cut 9 bases from V and 2 bases from J, with 11 bases between. Germline V gene data show CDR1 as SGHNT and CDR2 as YYREEE (reference sequence). The CDR3 runs to 13 residues. In nucleotides, the CDR3 is TGTGCCACCGCGGACAGCAACACCGGGGAGCTGTTTTTT. Translated: CATADSNTGELFF. Supplemented by reference TRBV5-4 and TRBJ2-2, the full variable domain reads ETGVTQSPTHLIKTRGQQVTLRCSSQSGHNTVSWYQQALGQGPQFIFQYYREEENGRGNFPPRFSGLQFPNYSSELNVNALELDDSALYLCATADSNTGELFFGEGSRLTVL.

The chain has TRBV4-2 and TRBJ1-2; D is unresolved. Trimming pared 0 bases from V and 1 base from J, leaving 15 bases between. The CDR3 has 17 amino acids. CDR1 LGHNA and CDR2 YNFKEQ come from the germline V gene. CDR3 nucleotides: TGTGCCAGCAGCCAAGAAGGAACGGTCGCGGATAACTATGGCTACACCTTC. As protein: CASSQEGTVADNYGYTF.

The CDR3, as DNA: TGTGCCAGCAGCTCTCCTATGACATCCAACTATGGCTACACCTTC. Residues: CASSSPMTSNYGYTF. V gene TRBV7-9 combines with J gene TRBJ1-2, with D unclear. Germline CDR1 and CDR2: SEHNR and FQNEAQ (reference sequence). With 4 bases removed from V and 2 bases from J, the gap between germline ends came to 14 bases. This CDR3 comprises 15 residues.

This clone was picked up a small number of times. A read error may produce the germline difference seen at one junction end. This chain links TRBV5-4 with TRBJ1-2; 7 nucleotides agree with TRBD1. Germline lookup yields CDR1 SGHNT and CDR2 YYREEE (reference sequence). The CDR3 totals 14 residues. CDR3 DNA: TGCGCCAGCAGCCAAGGGACAGTAAACTATGGCTACACCTTC. The encoded protein is CASSQGTVNYGYTF.

This clone has only a few counts. The chain uses TRBV6-6 and TRBJ1-5; tentatively, D is TRBD1 (6 bases). Germline-derived CDR1 and CDR2 are MNHNY and SVGAGI (reference sequence). V was shortened by 8 bases and J by 7 bases, with 18 bases between the two germline ends. The CDR3 extends over 14 amino acids. CDR3 protein: CASSPGGACQPQHF. In DNA, the CDR3 is TGTGCCAGCTCCCCTGGGGGCGCGTGCCAGCCCCAGCATTTT.

The J gene is TRBJ2-4, the V gene TRBV5-6; perhaps TRBD2 as D (5 bases). The CDR3 consists of 13 residues. Germline loops: CDR1 SGHDT, CDR2 YYEEEE. Trimming shortened V by 1 base and J by 9 bases, and 11 bases separated the two germline ends. The CDR3 spells CASSLPGIGIQYF. For the CDR3, the DNA is TGTGCCAGCAGCTTGCCCGGGATTGGCATTCAGTACTTC.

The rearrangement uses TRBV19 and TRBJ1-2; 8 nucleotides align to TRBD1. Trimming cost V 6 bases and J 6 bases; bases outside gene matches: 6. This CDR3 is 13 amino acids long. The V gene's germline CDR1 is LNHDA and CDR2 SQIVND (reference sequence). This CDR3 reads CASSWTGFDGYTF. In DNA, the CDR3 is TGTGCCAGTAGCTGGACAGGGTTTGATGGCTACACCTTC.

The sample holds a few counts of this clone. It differs at one base from a far larger clone, so likely a read error. This chain joins TRBV5-6 and TRBJ1-4; D is uncertain. V was pared by 6 bases and J by 0 bases, with 12 bases between. The germline CDR1 and CDR2 sequences are SGHDT and YYEEEE. This CDR3 spans 15 amino acids. The CDR3 sequence: CASTPPRATNEKLFF. CDR3 bases: TGTGCCAGCACCCCCCCGCGGGCAACTAATGAAAAACTGTTTTTT.

The chain joins TRBV28 to TRBJ1-5; no clear D. The CDR3 is 14 amino acids. The V gene lost 7 bases and the J gene lost 8 bases, with 18 bases spanning the gap. Germline-derived CDR1 and CDR2 are MDHEN and SYDVKM. The CDR3 sequence is CASIGDLTKKPQHF. CDR3 nucleotide sequence: TGTGCCAGCATTGGAGACCTCACTAAAAAGCCCCAGCATTTT.

The chain uses TRBV6-5 and TRBJ2-5, with TRBD1 matching over 11 bases. J lost 5 bases, V lost 8 bases, and 10 bases had no gene match. The CDR3 covers 15 residues. Germline V gene data show CDR1 as MNHEY and CDR2 as SVGAGI. DNA of the CDR3: TGTGCCAGCGGGACAGGGGGGGGCGGGATGGAGACCCAGTACTTC. Protein sequence: CASGTGGGGMETQYF.

The V call is TRBV6-7, the J call TRBJ1-2; D not certain. TRBV6-7 qualifies as an ORF whose function is uncertain. The ends were cut back, 0 bases at V and 4 bases at J, with 18 bases in the middle. This CDR3 contains 17 residues. CDR3 DNA: TGTGCCAGCAGTTACTCGACACAGCCTAGAGCGGGCTATGGCTACACCTTC. It encodes CASSYSTQPRAGYGYTF.

The chain uses TRBV11-3 and TRBJ2-5, with TRBD1 matching over 8 bases. The better agreement between TRBJ2-7 and the DNA end casts doubt on the J call. Per the germline V gene, CDR1 is SGHNT and CDR2 is YENEEA. The CDR3 spans 15 residues. This CDR3 reads CASSLTQGAAYEQYF. The CDR3 nucleotides read TGTGCCAGCAGCTTAACTCAGGGGGCCGCCTACGAGCAGTACTTC.

This chain uses TRBV13 with TRBJ2-1; 7 bases map to TRBD1. V gave up 5 bases and J gave up 1 base; unmatched junction bases: 8. The CDR3 is made up of 16 amino acids. Germline V gene lookup returns CDR1 PRHDT and CDR2 FYEKMQ (reference sequence). The CDR3 DNA follows: TGTGCCAGCAGCATTGGGGGACAGAGGTCCTACAATGAGCAGTTCTTC. Amino acid sequence: CASSIGGQRSYNEQFF.

The chain links TRBV4-1 to TRBJ2-1, with D tentatively TRBD2 (6 bases). Germline-derived CDR1 and CDR2 are MGHRA and YSYEKL. There are 15 residues in the CDR3. Deletions cut 5 bases from V and 7 bases from J, with 18 bases between. In DNA, the CDR3 is TGCGCCAGCAGCTTAACAGTTTTAGGAGGGAATGAGCAGTTCTTC. It yields the protein CASSLTVLGGNEQFF.

This chain connects TRBV2 to TRBJ1-1, with 7 nucleotides matching TRBD1. The ends lost 5 bases at V and 6 bases at J; junction bases unmatched: 9. The CDR3 has 14 amino acids. Germline CDR1 reads SNHLY; CDR2 reads FYNNEI. CDR3 coding DNA: TGTGCCAGCAGTACACAGGGGAGGATCGCTGAAGCTTTCTTT. Its translation is CASSTQGRIAEAFF.

The CDR3 sequence: CAISLRGTGGDTEAFF. In DNA, the CDR3 is TGTGCCATCAGCCTAAGAGGAACAGGGGGTGACACTGAAGCTTTCTTT. The V call is TRBV10-3, the J call TRBJ1-1; 8 nucleotides agree with TRBD1. J was trimmed by 3 bases and V by 6 bases; bases with no gene match: 12. The CDR3 totals 16 residues. The germline CDR1 and CDR2 sequences are ENHRY and SYGVKD.